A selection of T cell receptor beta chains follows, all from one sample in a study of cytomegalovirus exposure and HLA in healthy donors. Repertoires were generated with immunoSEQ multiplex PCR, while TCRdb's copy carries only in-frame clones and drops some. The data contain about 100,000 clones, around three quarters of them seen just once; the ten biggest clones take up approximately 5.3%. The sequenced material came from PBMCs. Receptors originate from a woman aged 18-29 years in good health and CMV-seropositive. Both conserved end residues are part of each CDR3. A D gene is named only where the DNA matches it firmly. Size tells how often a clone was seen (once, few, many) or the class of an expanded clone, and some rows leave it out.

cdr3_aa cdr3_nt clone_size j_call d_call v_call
CASSSTSGSVGDTQYF TGTGCCAGCAGCTCGACTAGCGGGAGTGTGGGAGATACGCAGTATTTT - TRBJ2-3 TRBD2 TRBV7-3
CASARIGGYNEKLFF TGTGCCAGCGCAAGAATCGGAGGGTATAATGAAAAACTGTTTTTT - TRBJ1-4 - TRBV2
CASTPTGTSTDTQYF TGCGCCAGCACTCCGACAGGGACTAGCACAGATACGCAGTATTTT - TRBJ2-3 - TRBV5-1
CASSEQREVSTDTQYF TGTGCCAGCAGTGAGCAGCGGGAGGTCTCCACAGATACGCAGTATTTT - TRBJ2-3 TRBD2 TRBV2
CASRPTGFSAEKLFF TGTGCCAGCAGACCCACAGGGTTCTCGGCGGAAAAACTGTTTTTT - TRBJ1-4 - TRBV27
CASSSPGEDTQYF TGTGCCAGCAGCTCCCCGGGGGAGGATACGCAGTATTTT - TRBJ2-3 - TRBV7-3
CAWRPVDRPNTEAFF TGTGCCTGGAGACCCGTGGACAGGCCAAACACTGAAGCTTTCTTT - TRBJ1-1 TRBD1 TRBV30
CAWTPGVNGYTF TGTGCCTGGACCCCCGGGGTTAACGGCTACACCTTC - TRBJ1-2 - TRBV30
CASSLGVGQGANQPQHF TGTGCCAGCAGCCTAGGAGTAGGGCAGGGGGCCAATCAGCCCCAGCATTTT once TRBJ1-5 TRBD1 TRBV11-2
CASSLPGANIQYF TGTGCCAGCAGCTTACCAGGGGCGAACATTCAGTACTTC - TRBJ2-4 - TRBV7-8
CASSQDYEVFTEAFF TGCGCCAGCAGCCAAGATTATGAGGTATTCACTGAAGCTTTCTTT - TRBJ1-1 - TRBV4-1
CASSRGQGGNQPQHF TGTGCCAGCAGTCGGGGACAGGGAGGCAATCAGCCCCAGCATTTT - TRBJ1-5 TRBD1 TRBV6-5
CASSEPDRVEQYF TGTGCCAGCAGCGAACCGGACAGGGTCGAGCAGTACTTC - TRBJ2-7 TRBD1 TRBV9
CASSILDRHGYTF TGTGCCAGTAGTATCCTGGACAGGCATGGCTACACCTTC - TRBJ1-2 TRBD1 TRBV19
CASTLGTSGLNEQFF TGTGCCAGCACTTTAGGGACTAGCGGGTTAAATGAGCAGTTCTTC - TRBJ2-1 TRBD2 TRBV28
CASKTSGYEQYF TGTGCCAGCAAGACTAGCGGCTACGAGCAGTACTTC - TRBJ2-7 TRBD2 TRBV28
CASSISEGVGTGELFF TGTGCCAGTAGTATTTCCGAGGGGGTAGGCACCGGGGAGCTGTTTTTT few TRBJ2-2 - TRBV19
CASSYSGQTNTEAFF TGTGCCAGCAGCTACAGCGGACAGACGAACACTGAAGCTTTCTTT - TRBJ1-1 - TRBV7-9
CASSPRRGNIQYF TGTGCCAGCAGTCCGCGGCGAGGGAACATTCAGTACTTC - TRBJ2-4 - TRBV6-5
CASRVAGSGANVLTF TGTGCCAGTAGGGTCGCGGGTTCTGGGGCCAACGTCCTGACTTTC - TRBJ2-6 - TRBV19
CASSLRDSANYGYTF TGTGCCAGCAGTTTACGGGACAGCGCTAACTATGGCTACACCTTC few TRBJ1-2 TRBD1 TRBV6-1
CACTLGARGYNEQFF TGTGCCTGCACTCTCGGTGCGCGGGGGTACAATGAGCAGTTCTTC - TRBJ2-1 TRBD2 TRBV30
CASGGTGWETQYF TGTGCCAGCGGCGGGACAGGGTGGGAGACCCAGTACTTC large TRBJ2-5 TRBD1 TRBV27
CASSDGTGTYEQYF TGTGCCAGCAGTGATGGGACAGGGACCTACGAGCAGTACTTC - TRBJ2-7 TRBD1 TRBV2
CASSQEEGTSGNEQFF TGTGCCAGCAGCCAAGAAGAAGGGACTAGCGGGAATGAGCAGTTCTTC - TRBJ2-1 TRBD2 TRBV4-2
CASSQGGALADTQYF TGCGCCAGCAGCCAAGGAGGAGCTTTGGCAGATACGCAGTATTTT once TRBJ2-3 - TRBV4-1
CASSNTGNTEAFF TGTGCCAGCAGCAATACTGGGAACACTGAAGCTTTCTTT few TRBJ1-1 - TRBV6-4
CASSLAGGTGELFF TGTGCCAGCAGCCTAGCGGGAGGAACCGGGGAGCTGTTTTTT - TRBJ2-2 TRBD2 TRBV6-4
CASSLVSSGGGNTQYF TGCGCCAGCAGCTTGGTTTCGTCGGGAGGGGGGAATACGCAGTATTTT few TRBJ2-3 TRBD2 TRBV5-1
CASSYDWQLNTEAFF TGTGCCAGCAGTTACGACTGGCAATTGAACACTGAAGCTTTCTTT - TRBJ1-1 - TRBV6-6
CASSLWAGGPPSNEQFF TGTGCCAGCAGTTTATGGGCGGGAGGGCCGCCTTCCAATGAGCAGTTCTTC - TRBJ2-1 TRBD2 TRBV28
CATSRDRRESADTQYF TGTGCCACCAGCAGAGATCGGCGGGAGAGCGCAGATACGCAGTATTTT - TRBJ2-3 TRBD2 TRBV15
CASSEASGRTDTQYF TGTGCCAGCAGTGAAGCTAGCGGGAGGACAGATACGCAGTATTTT - TRBJ2-3 TRBD2 TRBV2